The sequence of this TCR beta chain was determined in a study of shared clonotypes between healthy human individuals. General observations from the study: What limited the represented genetic and exposure-history diversity was the small number of donors.

The authors loaded roughly 180 ng DNA, about 30,000 T cell genomes, into sorted-subset replicate PCRs. TCRdb's table, derived via immunoSEQ multiplex PCR, lists solely in-frame clones and lacks some. In the table there are about 1.4 million clones, roughly 96% of which are singletons. Comment on this clone: Its antigen remains unidentified.

V dropped 0 bases and J dropped 1 base, with 9 bases sitting between them. The germline CDR1 and CDR2 sequences are MNHEY and SVGAGI. CDR3 length equals 15 residues. The chain carries TRBV6-5 and TRBJ2-5, with unresolved D. This clonotype was obtained from a man between 25 and 39 years old in good health. Sequenced material: naive CD4+ T cells sorted from blood. Described subset: CD45RA+ positively selected. The CDR3 is CASSYSRSGQETQYF. CDR3 coding DNA: TGTGCCAGCAGTTACTCGAGGTCAGGCCAAGAGACCCAGTACTTC.